This paragraph reports one TCR beta chain. The sample comes from a study of shared clonotypes between healthy human individuals. The repertoire was sequenced with immunoSEQ multiplex PCR; TCRdb's copy has only in-frame clones and lacks some. The sample carries hundreds of thousands of clones, around 95% recorded once. Naive CD8 cells lacked CD45RO, underwent positive selection for CCR7 and left out terminally differentiated effector memory CD45RA+ cells. This clonotype originated in a woman aged 25 to 39 in good health. Input material: naive CD8+ T cells sorted from blood.

Written as DNA, the CDR3 is TGTGCCAGCAGTTTAGCTAGCGGGAGGGGGTCCTACGAGCAGTACTTC. This sequence encodes CASSLASGRGSYEQYF. This chain connects TRBV28 to TRBJ2-7; 12 bases map to TRBD2. V trimming: 2 bases; J trimming: 1 base; junction bases outside the gene matches: 3. The CDR3 runs 16 residues. Germline CDR1 reads MDHEN; CDR2 reads SYDVKM.